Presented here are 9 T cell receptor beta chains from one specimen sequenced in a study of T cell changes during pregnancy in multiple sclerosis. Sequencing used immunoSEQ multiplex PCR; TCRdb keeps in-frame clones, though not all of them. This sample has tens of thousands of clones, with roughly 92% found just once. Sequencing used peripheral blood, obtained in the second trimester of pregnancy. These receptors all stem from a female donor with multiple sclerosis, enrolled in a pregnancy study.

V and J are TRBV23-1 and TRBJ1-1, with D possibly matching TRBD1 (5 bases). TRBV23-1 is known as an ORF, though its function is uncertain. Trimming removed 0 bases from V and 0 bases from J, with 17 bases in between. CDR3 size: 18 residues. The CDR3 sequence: CASSQSGSRVCVNTEAFF. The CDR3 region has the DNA TGCGCCAGCAGTCAATCTGGTAGCAGGGTTTGTGTGAACACTGAAGCTTTCTTT.

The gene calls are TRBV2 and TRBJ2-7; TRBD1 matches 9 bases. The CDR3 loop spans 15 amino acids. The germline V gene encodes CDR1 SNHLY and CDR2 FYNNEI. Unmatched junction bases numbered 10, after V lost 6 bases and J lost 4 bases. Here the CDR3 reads CASSFQGQGLYEQYF. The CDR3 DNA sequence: TGTGCCAGCAGCTTCCAGGGACAGGGACTATACGAGCAGTACTTC.

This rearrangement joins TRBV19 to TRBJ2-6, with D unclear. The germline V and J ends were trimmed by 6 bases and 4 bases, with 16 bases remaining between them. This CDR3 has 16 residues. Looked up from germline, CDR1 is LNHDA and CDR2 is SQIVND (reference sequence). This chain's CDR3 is CASSRPSRGGANVLTF. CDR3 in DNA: TGTGCCAGTAGCCGCCCCTCCCGTGGCGGGGCCAACGTCCTGACTTTC.

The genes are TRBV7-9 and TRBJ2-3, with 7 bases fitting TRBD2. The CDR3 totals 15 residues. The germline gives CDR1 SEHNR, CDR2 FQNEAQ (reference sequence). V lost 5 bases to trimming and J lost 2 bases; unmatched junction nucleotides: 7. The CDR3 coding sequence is TGTGCCAGCAGCGAAATACGGGACTACACAGATACGCAGTATTTT. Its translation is CASSEIRDYTDTQYF. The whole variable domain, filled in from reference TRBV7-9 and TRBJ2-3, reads DTGVSQNPRHKITKRGQNVTFRCDPISEHNRLYWYRQTLGQGPEFLTYFQNEAQLEKSRLLSDRFSAERPKGSFSTLEIQRTEQGDSAMYLCASSEIRDYTDTQYFGPGTRLTVL.

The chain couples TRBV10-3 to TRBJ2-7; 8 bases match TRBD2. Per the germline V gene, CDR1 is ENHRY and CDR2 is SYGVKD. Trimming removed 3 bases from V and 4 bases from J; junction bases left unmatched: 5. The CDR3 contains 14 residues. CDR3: CAISELADTYEQYF. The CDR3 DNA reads TGTGCCATCAGTGAACTAGCGGATACATACGAGCAGTACTTC.

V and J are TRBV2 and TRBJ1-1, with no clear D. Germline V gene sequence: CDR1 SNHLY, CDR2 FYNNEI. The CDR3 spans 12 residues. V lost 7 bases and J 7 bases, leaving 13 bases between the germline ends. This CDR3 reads CASNDLTGEAFF. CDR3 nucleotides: TGTGCCAGCAATGACTTAACTGGTGAAGCTTTCTTT.

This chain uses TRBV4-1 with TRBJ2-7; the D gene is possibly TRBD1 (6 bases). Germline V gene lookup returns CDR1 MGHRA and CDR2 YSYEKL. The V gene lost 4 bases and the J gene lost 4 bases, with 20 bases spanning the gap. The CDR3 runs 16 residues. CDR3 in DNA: TGCGCCAGCAGCCGTATTGGAACAGGGATACCTTACGAGCAGTACTTC. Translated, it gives CASSRIGTGIPYEQYF.

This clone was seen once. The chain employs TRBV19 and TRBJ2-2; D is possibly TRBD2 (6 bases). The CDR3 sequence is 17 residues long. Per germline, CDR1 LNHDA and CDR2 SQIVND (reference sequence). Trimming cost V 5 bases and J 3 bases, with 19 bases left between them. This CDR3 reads CASSSSRGDSDTGELFF. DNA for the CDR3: TGTGCCAGTAGTTCCAGCCGTGGGGACTCGGACACCGGGGAGCTGTTTTTT. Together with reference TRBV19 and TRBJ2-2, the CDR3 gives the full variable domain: DGGITQSPKYLFRKEGQNVTLSCEQNLNHDAMYWYRQDPGQGLRLIYYSQIVNDFQKGDIAEGYSVSREKKESFPLTVTSAQKNPTAFYLCASSSSRGDSDTGELFFGEGSRLTVL.

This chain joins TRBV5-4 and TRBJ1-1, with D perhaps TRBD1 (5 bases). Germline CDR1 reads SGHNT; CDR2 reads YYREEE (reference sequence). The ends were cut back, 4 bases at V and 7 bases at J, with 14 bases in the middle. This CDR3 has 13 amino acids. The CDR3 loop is CASSNTGIGEAFF. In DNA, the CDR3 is TGTGCCAGCAGCAACACAGGAATAGGTGAAGCTTTCTTT.